The 5 T cell receptor beta chains in this list originate from one sample, sequenced in a study of blood T cell repertoires in COVID-19. Method: immunoSEQ multiplex PCR; TCRdb's copy keeps in-frame clones and lacks some. This table has under 300,000 clones, 75% to 90% appearing once. The specimen was PBMCs or T cells enriched from blood (not recorded which). Receptors were obtained from a man aged 40-50 years who had recovered from COVID-19.

As regards this clone: One end of the junction varies from germline; a read error may be responsible. This chain connects TRBV7-9 to TRBJ2-5; perhaps TRBD1 as D (8 bases). There are 12 residues in the CDR3. CDR1 SEHNR and CDR2 FQNEAQ come from the germline V gene (reference sequence). CDR3 in DNA: TGTGCCAGCAGCTTAGAAAGCGGGACAGGACACTTC. This sequence encodes CASSLESGTGHF.

As for this clone: The identical CDR3 is also encoded by other nucleotide sequences in the sample. The CDR3 reads CASSVGTGNYEQYF. As DNA, the CDR3 is TGTGCCAGCAGTGTCGGGACAGGCAACTACGAGCAGTACTTC. This sequence joins TRBV6-4 and TRBJ2-7, with 8 bases matching TRBD1. This CDR3 is 14 amino acids long. Unmatched junction bases numbered 5, after V lost 4 bases and J lost 3 bases. The germline gives CDR1 MRHNA, CDR2 SNTAGT.

This clone was recorded only once. This rearrangement joins TRBV6-5 to TRBJ1-5, with D unresolved. Germline-derived CDR1 and CDR2 are MNHEY and SVGAGI. V was clipped by 4 bases and J by 0 bases, with 7 bases between them. The CDR3 has 14 amino acids. The CDR3, as DNA: TGTGCCAGCAGTTCCCAGTATAGCAATCAGCCCCAGCATTTT. This gives the protein CASSSQYSNQPQHF.

V and J are TRBV7-9 and TRBJ1-6; 7 bases are shared with TRBD1. Per germline, CDR1 SEHNR and CDR2 FQNEAQ (reference sequence). The V gene end was trimmed by 3 bases and the J gene end by 5 bases; junction bases not matched to a gene: 16. This CDR3 has 19 amino acids. The CDR3 DNA reads TGTGCCAGCAGCTTGGGACAGATCTCGTCGCTTAGGGATAATTCACCCCTCCACTTT. Residues: CASSLGQISSLRDNSPLHF.

The gene calls are TRBV5-5 and TRBJ1-5, with a possible D match to TRBD1 (6 bases). V was cut by 4 bases and J by 7 bases, with 12 bases left in between. Germline values: CDR1 SGHKS, CDR2 YYEKEE (reference sequence). The CDR3 length is 13 residues. CDR3 sequence (DNA): TGTGCCAGCAGCATACAGGGTGGACAGCCCCAGCATTTT. Its protein product is CASSIQGGQPQHF.